These 7 T cell receptor beta chains share one sample of origin, sequenced in a study of human T cells and chemical hapten exposure. A single record per CDR3 protein comes from TCRdb applying MiXCR to the RACE reads. The sample carries 240,000 or so distinct CDR3 sequences, 8.6% recorded once. The time point is: pre-sensitization, week 0. Treatment reported: therapeutic diphenylcyclopropenone sensitization with weekly scalp DPC. The material sequenced was whole blood, taken in connection with sensitization to the hapten diphenylcyclopropenone (DPC). Receptors were obtained from a woman between 40 and 55 years old with alopecia areata. Some clones in this sample may be carry-over from other donors' samples.

The genes are TRBV9 and TRBJ2-2, with 8 bases that match TRBD1. J lost 7 bases, V lost 0 bases, and 5 bases had no gene match. The CDR3 length is 15 residues. The germline gives CDR1 SGDLS, CDR2 YYNGEE. The CDR3 loop is CASSVVQGASGELFF. In DNA form, the CDR3 reads TGTGCCAGCAGCGTAGTGCAGGGGGCCAGCGGGGAGCTGTTTTTT.

The V gene is TRBV12-3 or TRBV12-4, the J gene TRBJ2-2; the D is unclear. The germline V and J ends were trimmed by 6 bases and 6 bases, with 8 bases remaining between them. This CDR3 is built from 12 residues. The chain's CDR3 is CASSSPPGELFF. The CDR3 region has the DNA TGTGCCAGCAGCTCCCCACCCGGGGAGCTGTTTTTT.

The V and J genes are TRBV28 and TRBJ2-7; the D is unclear. The CDR3 loop spans 17 amino acids. Germline CDR1 and CDR2: MDHEN and SYDVKM. The germline V and J ends were trimmed by 5 bases and 3 bases, with 23 bases remaining between them. The CDR3, as DNA: TGTGCCAGCAGTAAACTAAAAAGTTTCAGGTCCCACTACGAGCAGTACTTC. Its protein product is CASSKLKSFRSHYEQYF. Together with reference TRBV28 and TRBJ2-7, the CDR3 gives the full variable domain: DVKVTQSSRYLVKRTGEKVFLECVQDMDHENMFWYRQDPGLGLRLIYFSYDVKMKEKGDIPEGYSVSREKKERFSLILESASTNQTSMYLCASSKLKSFRSHYEQYFGPGTRLTVT.

This clonotype showed up just a few times. This chain joins TRBV7-9 and TRBJ2-2; TRBD2 might be the D (5 bases). CDR3 length: 15 amino acids. V lost 1 base, J lost 7 bases, and 13 bases lay in between. The germline CDR1 and CDR2 sequences are SEHNR and FQNEAQ (reference sequence). CDR3 DNA sequence: TGTGCCAGCAGCTTAGTACGCTCAGCGGACGGGGAGCTGTTTTTT. Protein product: CASSLVRSADGELFF.

Only a few counts were recorded for this clonotype. The rearrangement uses TRBV9 and TRBJ2-2, with 7 bases that match TRBD1. The J segment lost 7 bases and the V segment lost 4 bases, leaving 7 bases of the junction unmatched. Per the germline V gene, CDR1 is SGDLS and CDR2 is YYNGEE. The CDR3 is 14 residues long. CDR3 DNA sequence: TGTGCCAGCAGCTCCACCGGGACAGACGGGGAGCTGTTTTTT. Translated: CASSSTGTDGELFF.

The V and J genes are TRBV7-2 and TRBJ2-1; possibly TRBD1 or TRBD2 for D (5 bases each). The germline gives CDR1 SGHTA, CDR2 FQGNSA. The V end was cut by 1 base, the J end by 7 bases, with 20 bases between. This CDR3 contains 17 residues. The CDR3 DNA is TGTGCCAGCAGCTTAGATTTCGGGCAGGGAGTAGTAAATGAGCAGTTCTTC. Its translation: CASSLDFGQGVVNEQFF.

Only a few counts were recorded for this clonotype. The CDR3 loop is CASRPDRLNYGYTF. CDR3 bases: TGTGCCAGCAGACCAGACAGGCTTAACTATGGCTACACCTTC. The rearrangement links TRBV6-1 to TRBJ1-2, with a weak D call TRBD1 (6 bases). The CDR3 spans 14 residues. V lost 6 bases, J lost 1 base, and 12 bases lay in between. The germline gives CDR1 MNHNS, CDR2 SASEGT.